What follows is one TCR beta chain and its context. Its antigen has not been determined. One base away there is no much larger clone; base qualities are not given. CD8 naive samples consisted of CD45RO-negative cells that were positively selected for CCR7, yielding a CD45RA+CCR7+ population without TemRA cells. The donors were healthy, HIV-negative adults who had no recently reported acute infections or vaccinations. Every donor was a Caucasian adult living in Nashville, Tennessee, USA. Blood was collected by leukapheresis, and PBMCs were isolated by Ficoll-Histopaque density gradient centrifugation and then cryopreserved in liquid nitrogen vapor phase. Analytical flow cytometry was used to check the purity and quantity of every magnetically sorted T cell population. Genomic DNA was isolated from each sorted fraction and quantified by UV absorbance on a Nanodrop 2000c. The data were obtained in a study of shared clonotypes between healthy human individuals (dated by TCRdb to 2020 to 2022). Notes on the research overall: The cohort comprised two women and three men aged 18 to 49 years. Libraries were prepared and TCR repertoires were sequenced by different laboratories using diverse techniques, in order to increase sequencing depth and limit assay-specific biases. Per donor, leukapheresis produced somewhere between about 0.8 and 9.5 billion PBMCs. To estimate repertoire size and how much clonotypes are shared between individuals, the study performed deep sequencing of blood TCR repertoires from roughly five healthy adults. For each donor, three plates each were used for CD4 naive and CD4 memory, two plates were used for CD8 naive, and one plate was used for CD8 memory.

What the study reported, not specific to this receptor: The genetic and exposure-history diversity represented was limited by the small number of donors. Larger estimated clonotype richness was generally found for naive subsets than for memory subsets. Pairwise subsampling indicated that sequencing depth was expected to affect the degree of clonotype sharing among donors. Clonotypes shared by all four sorted-subset donors showed higher generation probabilities than non-shared clonotypes. Sharing across a handful of donors was observed for approximately 5% of naive CD4, over 3% of naive CD8, over 2% of memory CD4, and around 0.44% of memory CD8 clonotypes. Only blood was sampled, and tissue TCR repertoires likely differ from those in blood. Even with the large sequencing depth, rarefaction of the sorted-subset datasets indicated that sequencing was incomplete.

TCR CDR3 regions were amplified from genomic DNA by multiplex PCR using the deep immunoSEQ assay. Genomic DNA extracted from each cell subset was distributed evenly over all wells of several immunoSEQ 96-well plates, and each plate served as one replicate. For sorted subsets, each replicate PCR was loaded with about 200 ng genomic DNA, equivalent to roughly 30,000 T cell genomes. Purified libraries were quantified with a Qubit 3.0 fluorometer, sized on a Bioanalyzer 2100, and re-quantified with the KAPA Library Quantification kit. Each immunoSEQ 96-well plate was sequenced on its own single-read 150-cycle Illumina NextSeq 550 flow cell. Under the source paper's analysis protocol: Because the immunoSEQ output held only junctional sequences and lacked quality scores, the filtering could not match the filtering applied to full-length reads. To assign V/J genes and CDR3, sequences were annotated using PyIR, a Python wrapper for IgBLAST v1.9, with IMGT germline references. Any read was removed if the V/J assignment was weak (E-value above 1e-6), the CDR3 was missing, or the read contained stop codons, out-of-frame junctions, or ambiguous translated residues. V3J clonotypes were defined as sequences sharing the same inferred V gene, J gene, and CDR3 amino acid sequence. The percentage overlap between two repertoires was calculated by dividing the number of shared unique clonotypes by the size of the smaller repertoire. Three approaches were used to assess repertoire richness: RTK rarefaction, the Chao1 estimator, and Recon v2.1 estimates of unobserved clonotypes. Generation probabilities for all TCRbeta clonotypes obtained by the gDNA method from several donors were computed using OLGA. TCRdb provides this immuneACCESS table in a form limited to in-frame rearrangements. Some clones are lacking; in checked studies, under half of them reflect an unresolved V gene, and why the rest are absent is not known. From that table come the V and J calls and clone size; the DNA was used to work out D and trimming. The sample profile shows more than 500,000 clones; approximately 95% of them were found once. The ten largest clones add up to over 0.09% of the sample.

The CDR3 starts with the cysteine, ends with the phenylalanine, and has 15 residues. The entry retains the CDR3 DNA only, 45 bases that are in frame from base 1. The CDR1 and CDR2 encoded by the germline V gene are MRHNA and SNTAGT. Sequenced: naive CD8+ T cells sorted from blood. Read against the paper, the sample's cell subset or site label means: CD45RA+CCR7+. The sequence is built from TRBV6-4 and TRBJ2-5, with 11 bases aligning to TRBD2. The tail of the sequence fits TRBJ2-7 better, so the J call may be wrong. This clonotype was sampled from a woman between 25 and 40 years old in good health. The nucleotides read TGTGCCATCAGCACTACTAGCGGGAGCTCCTACGAGCAGTACTTC. This encodes CAISTTSGSSYEQYF.